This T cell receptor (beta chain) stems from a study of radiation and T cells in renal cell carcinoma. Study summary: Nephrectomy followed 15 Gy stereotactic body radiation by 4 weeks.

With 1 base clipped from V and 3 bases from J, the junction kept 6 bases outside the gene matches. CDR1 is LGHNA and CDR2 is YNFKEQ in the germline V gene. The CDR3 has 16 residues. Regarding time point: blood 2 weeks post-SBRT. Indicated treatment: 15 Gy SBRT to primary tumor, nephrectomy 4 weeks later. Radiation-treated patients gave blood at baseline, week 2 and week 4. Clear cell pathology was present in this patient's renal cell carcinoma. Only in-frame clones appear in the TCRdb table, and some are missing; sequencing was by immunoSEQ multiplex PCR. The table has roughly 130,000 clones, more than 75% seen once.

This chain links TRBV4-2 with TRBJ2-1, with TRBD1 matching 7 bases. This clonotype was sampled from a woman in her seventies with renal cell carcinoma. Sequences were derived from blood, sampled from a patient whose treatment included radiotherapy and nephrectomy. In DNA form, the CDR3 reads TGTGCCAGCAGCCAAGGGGACAGTAGGAGCTACAATGAGCAGTTCTTC. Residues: CASSQGDSRSYNEQFF.